One and the same sample provided the 20 T cell receptor beta chains below, sequenced in a study of blood T cell repertoires in COVID-19. Data came from immunoSEQ multiplex PCR; TCRdb stores just in-frame clones and leaves some out. The table lists 280,000 or so clones, roughly 88% of them singletons. The sample taken for sequencing was peripheral blood. The receptors come from a man aged 18 to 29 with active or convalescent COVID-19.

The chain recombines TRBV20-1 with TRBJ1-5, with TRBD1 as a possible D gene (5 bases). Trimming shortened V by 3 bases and J by 0 bases, and 24 bases separated the two germline ends. The CDR3 consists of 19 residues. CDR1 and CDR2 (germline): DFQATT, SNEGSKA (reference sequence). CDR3 sequence: CSASINGGRGSPSNQPQHF. The CDR3 DNA reads TGCAGTGCTAGTATAAACGGAGGTCGGGGGTCCCCTAGCAATCAGCCCCAGCATTTT.

The rearrangement uses TRBV2 and TRBJ1-6; 7 nucleotides agree with TRBD1. V lost 8 bases to trimming and J lost 7 bases; unmatched junction nucleotides: 5. Germline values: CDR1 SNHLY, CDR2 FYNNEI. The CDR3 is 13 residues long. DNA of the CDR3: TGTGCCAGCTTGGGCAGGGGGAATTCACCCCTCCACTTT. Its protein product is CASLGRGNSPLHF.

The chain carries TRBV11-3 and TRBJ1-1; D may be TRBD1 (5 bases). The ends were cut back, 2 bases at V and 2 bases at J, with 12 bases in the middle. Germline V gene sequence: CDR1 SGHNT, CDR2 YENEEA. The CDR3 covers 15 residues. The CDR3 loop reads CASSLRPGLNTEAFF. CDR3 coding DNA: TGTGCCAGCAGCTTAAGGCCGGGACTCAACACTGAAGCTTTCTTT.

The chain links TRBV4-1 to TRBJ2-1, with TRBD2 identical over 10 bases. CDR1 is MGHRA, CDR2 YSYEKL, per germline. The CDR3 sequence is 15 residues long. The V segment lost 5 bases and the J segment 3 bases; nucleotides outside the gene matches: 4. The CDR3 DNA follows: TGCGCCAGCAGCTCCCCTAGCGGGGGCTACAATGAGCAGTTCTTC. It translates to CASSSPSGGYNEQFF.

The chain carries TRBV21-1 and TRBJ1-5; the D call of TRBD1 is as the table states it, not checked on the DNA. TRBV21-1 constitutes a pseudogene. The CDR3 has 16 residues. In DNA form, the CDR3 reads TGTGCCAGCAGCAAAGAACCTGGCAGGGGCAATCAGCCCCAGCATTTT. Translating gives CASSKEPGRGNQPQHF.

The CDR3 sequence is CASTPGTSGTYEQYF. CDR3 DNA: TGCGCCAGCACACCCGGGACTAGCGGTACCTACGAGCAGTACTTC. The rearrangement links TRBV5-1 to TRBJ2-7; TRBD2 aligns across 11 bases. From germline, CDR1 is SGHRS and CDR2 YFSETQ. The CDR3 is made up of 15 amino acids. J gave up 2 bases and V 6 bases, and 7 bases lay outside the gene matches.

The chain couples TRBV6-4 to TRBJ2-1, with 9 bases aligning to TRBD2. Germline V gene data show CDR1 as MRHNA and CDR2 as SNTAGT. The CDR3 extends over 15 amino acids. After removal of 3 bases from V and 0 bases from J, the junction contained 0 bases not matched to a gene. The chain's CDR3 is CASSEAGGSYNEQFF. The CDR3 nucleotides are TGTGCCAGCAGTGAAGCGGGGGGCTCCTACAATGAGCAGTTCTTC.

The J gene is TRBJ2-1, the V gene TRBV6-5, with 7 nucleotides matching TRBD1. Germline V gene lookup returns CDR1 MNHEY and CDR2 SVGAGI. The CDR3 is made up of 15 amino acids. V lost 6 bases and J lost 6; bases outside the gene matches: 11. The CDR3 coding sequence is TGTGCCAGCAGCCGGGAACAGGGGTTGTCCAATGAGCAGTTCTTC. Its translation is CASSREQGLSNEQFF.

This chain uses TRBV14 with TRBJ1-6, with D possibly matching TRBD1 (6 bases). V dropped 4 bases and J dropped 9 bases, with 13 bases sitting between them. Germline values: CDR1 SGHDN, CDR2 FVKESK. This CDR3 spans 14 amino acids. The chain's CDR3 is CASSPHRAGSPLHF. CDR3 coding DNA: TGTGCCAGCAGCCCTCACAGGGCAGGTTCACCCCTCCACTTT.

The chain carries TRBV19 and TRBJ1-2; 10 bases map to TRBD1. Germline trimming cut 0 bases from V and 7 bases from J; bases unmatched to any gene: 5. Germline V gives CDR1 LNHDA, CDR2 SQIVND (reference sequence). The length of the CDR3 is 15 residues. In nucleotides, the CDR3 is TGTGCCAGTAGTATAGATCGGGACAGGGGTCGTGGCTACACCTTC. It is translated as CASSIDRDRGRGYTF. Complete variable domain (other parts from reference TRBV19 and TRBJ1-2): DGGITQSPKYLFRKEGQNVTLSCEQNLNHDAMYWYRQDPGQGLRLIYYSQIVNDFQKGDIAEGYSVSREKKESFPLTVTSAQKNPTAFYLCASSIDRDRGRGYTFGSGTRLTVV.

The J gene is TRBJ1-3, the V gene TRBV6-1; 7 bases fit TRBD1. CDR3 length: 15 residues. From germline, CDR1 is MNHNS and CDR2 SASEGT. V dropped 0 bases and J dropped 4; count of bases not matched to a gene: 3. The CDR3 bases are TGTGCCAGCAGTGAAGCAGCAGGGGGAGGAAACACCATATATTTT. As protein: CASSEAAGGGNTIYF.

The rearrangement uses TRBV19 and TRBJ1-5; 7 bases are shared with TRBD1. J lost 0 bases, V lost 5 bases, and 7 bases had no gene match. The CDR3 consists of 16 residues. From germline, CDR1 is LNHDA and CDR2 SQIVND (reference sequence). CDR3: CASSGRGFTSNQPQHF. The DNA of the CDR3 is TGTGCCAGTAGTGGCAGGGGGTTTACTAGCAATCAGCCCCAGCATTTT.

This rearrangement joins TRBV21-1 to TRBJ1-5; TRBD1, as called in the table, went unchecked against the DNA. TRBV21-1 is listed as a pseudogene. The CDR3 length is 16 residues. In DNA form, the CDR3 reads TGTGCCAGCAGCACAGGTAAAGGGGGCGACGTTCAGCCCCAGCATTTT. This codes for CASSTGKGGDVQPQHF.

The CDR3 DNA follows: TGTGCCAGCAGAGCATCAATGAACACTGAAGCTTTCTTT. The encoded protein is CASRASMNTEAFF. V is TRBV6-4 and J is TRBJ1-1; D remains ambiguous. From germline, CDR1 is MRHNA and CDR2 SNTAGT. This CDR3 contains 13 residues. Trimming cost V 6 bases and J 0 bases, with 8 bases left between them.

The CDR3 loop is CASSQVTGLWEKLFF. CDR3 DNA: TGCGCCAGCAGCCAAGTGACAGGGTTGTGGGAAAAACTGTTTTTT. This chain joins TRBV4-3 and TRBJ1-4; 7 bases fit TRBD1. The ends lost 1 base at V and 8 bases at J; junction bases unmatched: 7. This CDR3 contains 15 residues. In germline, CDR1 is LGHNA, CDR2 YSLEER.

The chain links TRBV7-3 to TRBJ2-7; 7 bases fit TRBD1. V trimming: 4 bases; J trimming: 7 bases; junction bases outside the gene matches: 7. CDR1 is SGHTA, CDR2 FQGTGA, per germline. The CDR3 consists of 13 residues. This CDR3 is CASSSRDSGEQYF. The CDR3 coding sequence is TGTGCCAGCAGCTCCCGGGACAGTGGAGAGCAGTACTTC.

The chain combines TRBV19 with TRBJ1-2, with TRBD1 as a possible D gene (5 bases). This CDR3 is 15 amino acids long. Trimming took off 6 bases at V and 4 bases at J, with 18 bases between the two ends. CDR1 is LNHDA, CDR2 SQIVND, per germline (reference sequence). The CDR3 loop reads CASSRPRMGGYGYTF. The CDR3 region has the DNA TGTGCCAGTAGCCGTCCGAGGATGGGGGGCTATGGCTACACCTTC.

This clone came up once. The genes are TRBV4-1 and TRBJ2-6, with D possibly TRBD1 on 6 matching bases. This CDR3 contains 17 residues. The germline V gene has CDR1 MGHRA and CDR2 YSYEKL. The V end lost 1 base, the J end lost 4 bases, and 14 bases lay between the germline ends. CDR3 sequence reads: CASSQAYRVEGANVLTF. In DNA form, the CDR3 reads TGCGCCAGCAGCCAAGCGTACAGGGTGGAGGGGGCCAACGTCCTGACTTTC.

V is TRBV6-2 or TRBV6-3 and J is TRBJ1-2, with 7 nucleotides matching TRBD1. This CDR3 comprises 13 residues. The ends lost 5 bases at V and 5 bases at J; junction bases unmatched: 5. Germline V gene data show CDR1 as MNHEY and CDR2 as SVGEGT. The CDR3 protein is CASSPDRRYGYTF. CDR3 nucleotide sequence: TGTGCCAGCAGTCCGGACAGGCGATATGGCTACACCTTC.

This rearrangement joins TRBV10-3 to TRBJ2-4; a weak D match, TRBD2 (6 bases). Germline lookup yields CDR1 ENHRY and CDR2 SYGVKD. The CDR3 extends over 13 amino acids. Deletions cut 0 bases from V and 8 bases from J, with 8 bases between. The CDR3 reads CAISESGGYIQYF. CDR3 DNA sequence: TGTGCCATCAGTGAGTCGGGGGGATACATTCAGTACTTC.